Presented here are 31 T cell receptor beta chains from one specimen sequenced in a study of blood T cells in healthy people across ages. A second roughly 6 to 12 cycle PCR used barcoded and J-beta primers. TCRdb passed the 5' RACE reads through MiXCR, listing each CDR3 protein once. The sample yields 720,000 or so distinct CDR3 sequences, approximately 40% seen once. The sequenced sample was blood. Source of these receptors: an elderly man in good health.

The V call is TRBV7-2, the J call TRBJ2-1; the D is unclear. The CDR3 has 15 amino acids. CDR1 and CDR2 from the germline V gene are SGHTA and FQGNSA. The V and J ends lost 1 base and 10 bases respectively, with 17 bases between them. CDR3 amino acids: CASSLEQLSSYEQFF. CDR3 sequence (DNA): TGTGCCAGCAGCTTAGAACAGTTAAGCTCCTACGAGCAGTTCTTC.

This clonotype has more than one count but fewer than ten. The rearrangement joins TRBV7-7 to TRBJ2-3, with unresolved D. V was clipped by 3 bases and J by 4 bases, with 11 bases between them. Germline assignment: CDR1 SSHAT and CDR2 FNYEAQ (reference sequence). The CDR3 loop spans 14 amino acids. The CDR3 DNA reads as TGTGCCAGCAGCTTGCTTAGCTTCGCAGATACGCAGTATTTT. Its protein is CASSLLSFADTQYF.

In this sample, this clonotype turned up once. The gene calls are TRBV6-2 or TRBV6-3 and TRBJ1-2; tentatively, D is TRBD1 (5 bases). CDR3 length: 14 amino acids. Trimming left V 7 bases short and J 0 bases short, with 12 bases between. From germline, CDR1 is MNHEY and CDR2 SVGEGT. As DNA, the CDR3 is TGTGCCAGCACGGACGCGGGGGCTAACTATGGCTACACCTTC. It codes for CASTDAGANYGYTF.

The J gene is TRBJ2-7, the V gene TRBV12-3 or TRBV12-4; D is perhaps TRBD1 or TRBD2 (5 bases each). The V and J ends lost 6 bases and 6 bases respectively, with 21 bases between them. The CDR3 is 15 residues long. In DNA form, the CDR3 reads TGTGCCAGCAGCCAAAAGACGGGGCCAGATGGCGAGCAGTACTTC. Translated, it gives CASSQKTGPDGEQYF.

The sample holds many counts of this clonotype. The chain couples TRBV6-2 or TRBV6-3 to TRBJ2-7, with unresolved D. V lost 2 bases to trimming and J lost 4 bases, with 6 bases between them. Germline lookup yields CDR1 MNHEY and CDR2 SVGEGT. The CDR3 covers 12 residues. The CDR3 loop reads CASSYPRYEQYF. CDR3 sequence (DNA): TGTGCCAGCAGTTACCCCAGATACGAGCAGTACTTC.

This chain uses TRBV6-5 with TRBJ2-1, with a weak D call TRBD2 (7 bases). The germline V gene has CDR1 MNHEY and CDR2 SVGAGI. V shed 7 bases and J shed 0 bases, with 16 bases lying between them. The CDR3 length is 16 residues. CDR3 in DNA: TGTGCCAGCAACGGGGGGCGGGGGAGCTCCTACAATGAGCAGTTCTTC. This gives the protein CASNGGRGSSYNEQFF.

J is TRBJ2-2 and V is TRBV6-7; 14 bases agree with TRBD2. TRBV6-7 is known as an ORF, though its function is uncertain. CDR3 length equals 19 residues. Losses at the gene ends were 8 bases for V and 1 base for J; bases not matched to a gene: 12. CDR3 sequence: CASPKTGTSGGRNTGELFF. CDR3 DNA: TGTGCCAGCCCCAAAACTGGGACTAGCGGGGGTCGGAACACCGGGGAGCTGTTTTTT.

There are a few counts of this clonotype. Since a much larger clone is just one base distant, this may be a read error. This chain connects TRBV29-1 to TRBJ2-7; unclear D gene. In germline, CDR1 is SQVTM, CDR2 ANQGSEA. The CDR3 has 12 residues. V lost 7 bases and J 7 bases, leaving 17 bases between the germline ends. The CDR3 here is CSAQLIVSEQYF. The CDR3 DNA is TGCAGCGCACAACTTATTGTGAGTGAGCAGTACTTC.

The gene calls are TRBV3-1 and TRBJ1-6; D call uncertain. The CDR3 has 16 residues. V was cut by 4 bases and J by 5 bases, with 15 bases left in between. CDR1 is LGHDT, CDR2 YNNKEL, per germline (reference sequence). The DNA for the CDR3 is TGTGCCAGCAGCCGTGAGGCCTCACCCCATAATTCACCCCTCCACTTT. Its translation: CASSREASPHNSPLHF. Drawing the rest from reference TRBV3-1 and TRBJ1-6, the complete variable domain is DTAVSQTPKYLVTQMGNDKSIKCEQNLGHDTMYWYKQDSKKFLKIMFSYNNKELIINETVPNRFSPKSPDKAHLNLHINSLELGDSAVYFCASSREASPHNSPLHFGNGTRLTVT.

A remark on this clonotype: A read error is possible here, since a much larger clone lies one base away. DNA of the CDR3: TGTGCCAGCAGTCCGGGACTAATCCGGGGCTACACCTTC. Amino acids: CASSPGLIRGYTF. This rearrangement joins TRBV12-3 or TRBV12-4 to TRBJ1-2; D may be TRBD1 (5 bases). There are 13 residues in the CDR3. With 5 bases removed from V and 8 bases from J, the gap between germline ends came to 15 bases.

This clonotype has at least ten counts. CDR3 in DNA: TGTGCCAGCGGGGAGAGCGGGGGAACCTACAATGAGCAGTACTTC. This encodes CASGESGGTYNEQYF. The chain recombines TRBV6-5 with TRBJ2-1; 8 nucleotides match TRBD2. The assigned J gene may be wrong: the sequence end matches TRBJ2-7 better. CDR1 is MNHEY and CDR2 is SVGAGI in the germline V gene. CDR3 length: 15 amino acids.

This clonotype has at least ten counts. The V gene is TRBV29-1, the J gene TRBJ2-3; 7 positions match TRBD2. Looked up from germline, CDR1 is SQVTM and CDR2 is ANQGSEA. CDR3 length: 14 residues. Trimming cost V 5 bases and J 3 bases; bases outside gene matches: 8. The CDR3 region is CSVRRELGTDTQYF. The CDR3 nucleotides are TGCAGCGTTCGGCGGGAGCTGGGAACAGATACGCAGTATTTT.

The genes are TRBV7-8 and TRBJ2-7; unclear D gene. The germline gives CDR1 SGHVS, CDR2 FQNEAQ. Trimming cost V 1 base and J 3 bases, with 7 bases left between them. The CDR3 is 13 amino acids. In DNA, the CDR3 is TGTGCCAGCAGCTTAGTACAAAACTACGAGCAGTACTTC. Encoded protein: CASSLVQNYEQYF.

The chain carries TRBV11-1 and TRBJ1-6, with D perhaps TRBD1 (5 bases). Looked up from germline, CDR1 is SGHAT and CDR2 is FQDESV (reference sequence). V was clipped by 5 bases and J by 3 bases, with 17 bases between them. This CDR3 has 17 amino acids. The CDR3: CASSRLRGKIYNSPLHF. The CDR3 region has the DNA TGTGCCAGCAGCCGGCTACGGGGGAAGATCTATAATTCACCCCTCCACTTT.

At least ten counts were recorded for this clonotype. The rearrangement joins TRBV20-1 to TRBJ2-1; no definite D call. The CDR3 sequence is 11 residues long. Germline CDR1 reads DFQATT; CDR2 reads SNEGSKA (reference sequence). V was shortened by 3 bases and J by 12 bases, with 12 bases between the two germline ends. CDR3 sequence (DNA): TGCAGTGCTAGGGCAAACCGGGCGCAGTTCTTC. Its protein product is CSARANRAQFF.

The chain has TRBV20-1 and TRBJ2-5; TRBD2 matches 9 bases. V was pared by 3 bases and J by 2 bases, with 10 bases of the junction left unmatched. Germline CDR1 is DFQATT and CDR2 is SNEGSKA (reference sequence). This CDR3 is built from 16 residues. The CDR3 DNA sequence: TGCAGTGCTAGGACCATACTAGCGGGCTCACAAGAGACCCAGTACTTC. This gives the protein CSARTILAGSQETQYF.

A few counts support this clonotype. The chain combines TRBV7-2 with TRBJ2-1, with D perhaps assigned TRBD1 or TRBD2 (5 bases each). Trimming pared 8 bases from V and 7 bases from J, leaving 15 bases between. The CDR3 totals 13 residues. Per the germline V gene, CDR1 is SGHTA and CDR2 is FQGNSA. CDR3 amino acids: CASGTALDNEQFF. In DNA form, the CDR3 reads TGTGCCAGCGGGACCGCGCTGGATAATGAGCAGTTCTTC.

The gene calls are TRBV7-2 and TRBJ2-6; 8 bases agree with TRBD1. The CDR3 length is 16 residues. From germline, CDR1 is SGHTA and CDR2 FQGNSA. V shed 5 bases, J shed 3 bases, and the junction held 6 bases outside the gene matches. CDR3 region: CASSHPGGGGANVLTF. CDR3 nucleotide sequence: TGTGCCAGCAGCCACCCAGGGGGCGGTGGGGCCAACGTCCTGACTTTC.

The chain combines TRBV7-2 with TRBJ1-3; D is possibly TRBD1 (5 bases). V lost 7 bases, J lost 0 bases, and 13 bases lay in between. The CDR3 is made up of 15 amino acids. Germline V gene lookup returns CDR1 SGHTA and CDR2 FQGNSA. As DNA, the CDR3 is TGTGCCAGCACCTCGGGGGGGTCCTCTGGAAACACCATATATTTT. It encodes CASTSGGSSGNTIYF.

The chain joins TRBV7-9 to TRBJ2-6; D is uncertain. Per germline, CDR1 SEHNR and CDR2 FQNEAQ (reference sequence). The V gene lost 1 base and the J gene lost 4 bases, with 8 bases spanning the gap. The CDR3 has 15 residues. The CDR3 sequence is CASSLVAWGANVLTF. As DNA, the CDR3 is TGTGCCAGCAGCTTAGTGGCTTGGGGGGCCAACGTCCTGACTTTC.

This clonotype was seen a few times. The chain joins TRBV5-1 to TRBJ2-5; 9 positions agree with TRBD1. The CDR3 is 15 residues long. Germline V gene sequence: CDR1 SGHRS, CDR2 YFSETQ. V lost 4 bases to trimming and J lost 1 base; unmatched junction nucleotides: 5. The CDR3 sequence is CASSGGQGVQETQYF. DNA for the CDR3: TGCGCCAGCAGCGGGGGACAGGGAGTCCAAGAGACCCAGTACTTC.

This clonotype was recorded a few times. The gene calls are TRBV7-2 and TRBJ2-5, with a tentative D call TRBD2 (7 bases). With 6 bases removed from V and 5 bases from J, the gap between germline ends came to 16 bases. The CDR3 consists of 14 residues. CDR1 SGHTA and CDR2 FQGNSA come from the germline V gene. CDR3 coding DNA: TGTGCCAGCAGGGCCCGGGGGGCTCGGGAGACCCAGTACTTC. Protein sequence: CASRARGARETQYF.

This clonotype was found many times. V usage is TRBV29-1 and J usage is TRBJ2-7; the D gene could be TRBD1 or TRBD2 (5 bases each). This CDR3 has 12 amino acids. V lost 6 bases and J lost 1, with 10 bases in between. CDR1 and CDR2 (germline): SQVTM, ANQGSEA. The CDR3 protein is CSVGDGSYEQYF. In DNA, the CDR3 is TGCAGCGTGGGGGACGGATCCTACGAGCAGTACTTC.

V usage is TRBV29-1 and J usage is TRBJ1-3; weak D call: TRBD1 (6 bases). This CDR3 is built from 13 residues. Trimming cost V 4 bases and J 0 bases, with 7 bases left between them. Germline V gene data show CDR1 as SQVTM and CDR2 as ANQGSEA. The CDR3 loop reads CSVADSSGNTIYF. The CDR3 DNA reads as TGCAGCGTTGCGGACAGCTCTGGAAACACCATATATTTT.

This chain joins TRBV28 and TRBJ1-2; a possible D gene is TRBD1 (5 bases). Trimming took off 5 bases at V and 4 bases at J, with 14 bases between the two ends. CDR1 and CDR2 (germline): MDHEN, SYDVKM. The CDR3 spans 14 residues. CDR3 residues: CASSIPRGTYGYTF. The CDR3 region has the DNA TGTGCCAGCAGTATCCCTCGAGGGACCTATGGCTACACCTTC.

V is TRBV12-3 or TRBV12-4 and J is TRBJ1-2; D ambiguous. CDR3 length: 15 amino acids. Between the trimmed V and J ends, which lost 6 bases and 0 bases, there was a span of 14 bases. The CDR3 reads CASSPGGSSNYGYTF. In nucleotides, the CDR3 is TGTGCCAGCAGCCCTGGAGGCAGCTCTAACTATGGCTACACCTTC.

CDR3 DNA sequence: TGCGCCAGCAGCCAAGATGGAGCATGGGGGAACACTGAAGCTTTCTTT. This sequence encodes CASSQDGAWGNTEAFF. The chain joins TRBV4-1 to TRBJ1-1; D is unclear. The V gene's germline CDR1 is MGHRA and CDR2 YSYEKL. V shed 0 bases and J shed 1 base, with 12 bases lying between them. There are 16 residues in the CDR3.

This clonotype was seen just once. The chain joins TRBV7-2 to TRBJ2-5; D is tentatively TRBD1 or TRBD2 (5 bases each). This CDR3 region has 13 residues. Germline CDR1 is SGHTA and CDR2 is FQGNSA. Trimming took off 4 bases at V and 7 bases at J, with 13 bases between the two ends. CDR3 nucleotide sequence: TGTGCCAGCAGCTCGGGGCCCGCCGCGACCCAGTACTTC. It specifies CASSSGPAATQYF.

There are many counts of this clonotype. CDR3 sequence reads: CSVGLRDEQFF. In DNA, the CDR3 is TGCAGCGTGGGACTCCGGGATGAGCAGTTCTTC. This rearrangement joins TRBV29-1 to TRBJ2-1; tentatively, D is TRBD2 (6 bases). V lost 6 bases to trimming and J lost 8 bases, with 11 bases between them. Germline lookup yields CDR1 SQVTM and CDR2 ANQGSEA. CDR3 size: 11 residues.

The genes are TRBV12-3 or TRBV12-4 and TRBJ2-1; the match to TRBD1 covers 8 bases. V shed 4 bases, J shed 5 bases, and the junction held 7 bases outside the gene matches. There are 15 residues in the CDR3. CDR3 in amino acids: CASSWTGSGDNEQFF. Written as DNA, the CDR3 is TGTGCCAGCAGTTGGACAGGGTCAGGGGACAATGAGCAGTTCTTC.

This chain uses TRBV12-3 or TRBV12-4 with TRBJ1-5, with TRBD1 matching over 11 bases. Trimming at V came to 6 bases and at J to 6 bases, leaving 10 bases not matched to a gene. The length of the CDR3 is 16 residues. The CDR3 DNA sequence: TGTGCCAGCAGAACCGGACAGGGGGCGCTTGGTCAGCCCCAGCATTTT. Protein sequence: CASRTGQGALGQPQHF.